The 30 T cell receptor beta chains below come from one sample, sequenced in a study of T-cell reconstitution after alpha-beta-depleted transplantation in children. Preparation of the TCRbeta library was carried out with unique molecular identifiers. TCRdb used MiXCR to reprocess the PCR reads, holding one entry per CDR3 protein. The sample has approximately 240,000 distinct CDR3 sequences; 9.7% are singletons. The source was PBMCs from the stem cell graft donor, collected from the stem cell graft. These receptor sequences come from a human donor who donated a stem cell graft to a child with SCID.

This clonotype was detected ten times or more. The chain employs TRBV20-1 and TRBJ2-2; D is unclear. V lost 5 bases and J lost 3, with 7 bases in between. This CDR3 region has 12 residues. CDR1 DFQATT and CDR2 SNEGSKA come from the germline V gene (reference sequence). The CDR3 here is CSASSYTGELFF. CDR3 nucleotide sequence: TGCAGTGCTTCCAGTTACACCGGGGAGCTGTTTTTT.

This clonotype showed up many times. The chain carries TRBV4-1 and TRBJ2-2; a weak D match, TRBD1 (6 bases). The V and J ends lost 1 base and 6 bases respectively, with 9 bases between them. The CDR3 covers 14 residues. The germline V gene encodes CDR1 MGHRA and CDR2 YSYEKL. CDR3 sequence reads: CASSQVPGAGELFF. Here the CDR3 DNA reads TGCGCCAGCAGCCAAGTGCCAGGGGCCGGGGAGCTGTTTTTT.

This clonotype appeared many times. This chain uses TRBV29-1 with TRBJ2-5; unclear D gene. The CDR3 is made up of 15 amino acids. V shed 2 bases and J shed 0 bases, with 13 bases lying between them. Per the germline V gene, CDR1 is SQVTM and CDR2 is ANQGSEA. CDR3 sequence reads: CSVELRYHYQETQYF. CDR3 nucleotides: TGCAGCGTTGAACTCAGGTACCATTACCAAGAGACCCAGTACTTC.

The chain uses TRBV2 and TRBJ1-5; TRBD1 aligns across 7 bases. The CDR3 length is 18 residues. The V gene end was trimmed by 7 bases and the J gene end by 5 bases; junction bases not matched to a gene: 20. CDR1 and CDR2 from the germline V gene are SNHLY and FYNNEI. The CDR3 is CASTGPRAGTARHQPQHF. Written as DNA, the CDR3 is TGTGCCAGCACCGGACCCCGAGCAGGGACAGCTCGTCATCAGCCCCAGCATTTT.

This clonotype was seen repeatedly, ten times or more. The chain couples TRBV5-1 to TRBJ1-4; D may be TRBD1 (5 bases). Trimming took off 2 bases at V and 7 bases at J, with 12 bases between the two ends. Germline V gene sequence: CDR1 SGHRS, CDR2 YFSETQ. This CDR3 contains 14 residues. CDR3 DNA sequence: TGCGCCAGCAGCTTAGGGGAACGCGGTGAAAAACTGTTTTTT. Protein: CASSLGERGEKLFF.

This clonotype was observed at least ten times. The chain is built from TRBV15 and TRBJ2-1; 9 positions match TRBD2. The germline gives CDR1 LNHNV, CDR2 YYDKDF (reference sequence). This CDR3 region has 16 residues. V trimming: 0 bases; J trimming: 7 bases; junction bases outside the gene matches: 7. CDR3 loop: CATSRDAGGQVNEQFF. Written as DNA, the CDR3 is TGTGCCACCAGCAGAGATGCGGGGGGGCAAGTTAATGAGCAGTTCTTC. The whole variable domain, filled in from reference TRBV15 and TRBJ2-1, reads DAMVIQNPRYQVTQFGKPVTLSCSQTLNHNVMYWYQQKSSQAPKLLFHYYDKDFNNEADTPDNFQSRRPNTSFCFLDIRSPGLGDTAMYLCATSRDAGGQVNEQFFGPGTRLTVL.

There are many counts of this clonotype. The chain carries TRBV3-1 and TRBJ2-3; 11 nucleotides match TRBD2. The CDR3 extends over 17 amino acids. Germline values: CDR1 LGHDT, CDR2 YNNKEL (reference sequence). Germline trimming cut 3 bases from V and 4 bases from J; bases unmatched to any gene: 9. CDR3 DNA sequence: TGTGCCAGCAGCCAGAATAGCGGGGGGGTTCGCGCAGATACGCAGTATTTT. This encodes CASSQNSGGVRADTQYF.

This clonotype has a count of ten or more. The rearrangement uses TRBV3-1 and TRBJ1-5, with D unclear. CDR1 is LGHDT and CDR2 is YNNKEL in the germline V gene (reference sequence). The CDR3 runs to 14 residues. Trimming took 8 bases from V and 2 from J, leaving 13 bases between them. The CDR3 region has the DNA TGTGCCAGCGCCCTAGGGTTCGGCAATCAGCCCCAGCATTTT. It codes for CASALGFGNQPQHF.

This clonotype has a handful of counts. V gene TRBV5-1 combines with J gene TRBJ2-3; perhaps TRBD2 as D (7 bases). The CDR3 is 15 amino acids. Deletions cut 6 bases from V and 4 bases from J, with 18 bases between. The germline V gene has CDR1 SGHRS and CDR2 YFSETQ. The CDR3 sequence is CASTRGGGGADTQYF. In DNA, the CDR3 is TGCGCCAGCACCCGGGGTGGGGGGGGCGCAGATACGCAGTATTTT.

Comments on this clonotype: This sequence may be a read error, since a much larger clone differs from it by one base. The chain employs TRBV6-5 and TRBJ2-5, with unresolved D. This CDR3 contains 16 residues. From germline, CDR1 is MNHEY and CDR2 SVGAGI. V was trimmed by 4 bases and J by 8 bases, leaving 23 bases between them. This CDR3 reads CASSSGRSGNGFTQYF. In DNA, the CDR3 is TGTGCCAGCAGTTCCGGACGGTCGGGTAACGGTTTTACCCAGTACTTC.

This clonotype was detected ten times or more. The chain employs TRBV5-1 and TRBJ2-3; D call uncertain. Trimming removed 4 bases from V and 1 base from J, with 16 bases in between. CDR3 length equals 16 residues. The germline gives CDR1 SGHRS, CDR2 YFSETQ. The CDR3 coding sequence is TGCGCCAGCAGCCCGGACGGATCTAGGGGCACAGATACGCAGTATTTT. This codes for CASSPDGSRGTDTQYF.

Ten or more counts support this clonotype. The chain is built from TRBV2 and TRBJ2-1; 7 positions agree with TRBD2. This CDR3 comprises 15 residues. Trimming took 3 bases from V and 0 from J; bases not matched to a gene: 2. The germline gives CDR1 SNHLY, CDR2 FYNNEI. The chain's CDR3 is CASSDGGFSYNEQFF. The CDR3 nucleotides read TGTGCCAGCAGTGACGGGGGGTTCTCCTACAATGAGCAGTTCTTC.

This clonotype was seen repeatedly, ten times or more. This rearrangement joins TRBV6-5 to TRBJ2-2; 8 bases match TRBD2. This CDR3 comprises 14 residues. Trimming took 8 bases from V and 5 from J; bases not matched to a gene: 7. Looked up from germline, CDR1 is MNHEY and CDR2 is SVGAGI. CDR3 amino acids: CASRGGRETGELFF. CDR3 DNA: TGTGCCAGCCGCGGGGGGCGAGAGACCGGGGAGCTGTTTTTT.

This clonotype came up many times. The rearrangement uses TRBV6-5 and TRBJ1-2; D unresolved. The CDR3 consists of 15 residues. The V gene lost 3 bases and the J gene lost 2 bases, with 13 bases spanning the gap. Germline CDR1 MNHEY, CDR2 SVGAGI. This CDR3 is CASSYMTLRNYGYTF. The CDR3 DNA reads as TGTGCCAGCAGTTATATGACCCTTAGAAACTATGGCTACACCTTC.

The rearrangement uses TRBV5-4 and TRBJ2-1, with unresolved D. The CDR3 extends over 12 amino acids. Germline V gene data show CDR1 as SGHNT and CDR2 as YYREEE (reference sequence). The V gene lost 4 bases and the J gene lost 3 bases, with 5 bases spanning the gap. CDR3 bases: TGTGCCAGCAGCCGAATCTACAATGAGCAGTTCTTC. Its translation is CASSRIYNEQFF.

This clonotype was seen at least ten times. The chain has TRBV5-1 and TRBJ2-1; 8 nucleotides line up with TRBD1. The CDR3 is 15 residues long. V lost 4 bases and J lost 4; bases outside the gene matches: 7. The germline V gene has CDR1 SGHRS and CDR2 YFSETQ. The CDR3 reads CASSQTGVQYNEQFF. The DNA for the CDR3 is TGCGCCAGCAGCCAGACAGGGGTGCAATACAATGAGCAGTTCTTC.

This clonotype was counted between two and nine times. The genes are TRBV7-4 and TRBJ1-2; no reliable D call. The CDR3 length is 18 residues. The germline V gene has CDR1 SGHVT and CDR2 SQSDAQ. Trimming left V 1 base short and J 4 bases short, with 22 bases between. The CDR3 here is CASSLELYPWWVGYGYTF. CDR3 nucleotides: TGTGCCAGCAGCTTAGAACTTTATCCTTGGTGGGTCGGCTATGGCTACACCTTC.

This clonotype was seen ten or more times. The rearrangement joins TRBV20-1 to TRBJ1-3; D not resolved. V was shortened by 2 bases and J by 0 bases, with 11 bases between the two germline ends. The CDR3 is 15 amino acids. CDR1 is DFQATT, CDR2 SNEGSKA, per germline (reference sequence). Here the CDR3 DNA reads TGCAGTGCTAGACAGTTATCGAGCTCTGGAAACACCATATATTTT. This sequence encodes CSARQLSSSGNTIYF.

In its sample, this clonotype was seen many times. The genes are TRBV12-3 or TRBV12-4 and TRBJ1-5; D gene ambiguous. This CDR3 has 14 residues. V lost 6 bases and J lost 7, with 16 bases in between. Written as DNA, the CDR3 is TGTGCCAGCAGGCTGGGAGGGCGCGGGCAGCCCCAGCATTTT. Protein sequence: CASRLGGRGQPQHF.

At least ten counts were recorded for this clonotype. V usage is TRBV6-5 and J usage is TRBJ2-1; the D is unclear. Germline V lookup: CDR1 MNHEY, CDR2 SVGAGI. The CDR3 spans 14 residues. V was pared by 0 bases and J by 4 bases, with 7 bases between. The CDR3 nucleotides are TGTGCCAGCAGTTACTCCCGAGTATACAATGAGCAGTTCTTC. It codes for CASSYSRVYNEQFF.

Within the sample, this clonotype is medium-sized. CDR3 amino acids: CASRPSGGLPRELFF. The CDR3 nucleotides read TGTGCCAGCAGGCCTAGCGGGGGCCTGCCCCGAGAGCTGTTTTTT. The chain recombines TRBV5-6 with TRBJ2-2, with 10 bases identical to TRBD2. The V and J ends lost 5 bases and 11 bases, in that order; junction bases with no gene match: 12. The CDR3 spans 15 residues. Germline V gene data show CDR1 as SGHDT and CDR2 as YYEEEE.

This clonotype was found many times. The chain is built from TRBV5-1 and TRBJ2-7; D possibly corresponds to TRBD1 (5 bases). Trimming removed 0 bases at V and 0 bases at J, with 7 bases between. The CDR3 loop spans 14 amino acids. CDR1 is SGHRS and CDR2 is YFSETQ in the germline V gene. The CDR3 DNA reads as TGCGCCAGCAGCTTGGAGGGGCGCTCCTACGAGCAGTACTTC. Amino acid sequence: CASSLEGRSYEQYF.

This clonotype was found many times. The V and J genes are TRBV7-2 and TRBJ2-1, with no clear D. Per germline, CDR1 SGHTA and CDR2 FQGNSA. This CDR3 is built from 14 residues. V lost 1 base and J 7 bases, leaving 11 bases between the germline ends. The CDR3 reads CASSLDFFVNEQFF. Written as DNA, the CDR3 is TGTGCCAGCAGCTTAGATTTTTTTGTGAATGAGCAGTTCTTC. Full variable domain (rest looked up from reference TRBV7-2 and TRBJ2-1): GAGVSQSPSNKVTEKGKDVELRCDPISGHTALYWYRQSLGQGLEFLIYFQGNSAPDKSGLPSDRFSAERTGGSVSTLTIQRTQQEDSAVYLCASSLDFFVNEQFFGPGTRLTVL.

This clonotype has at least ten counts. The J gene is TRBJ1-1, the V gene TRBV5-5; TRBD1 agrees at 7 bases. This CDR3 is built from 15 residues. Germline CDR1 is SGHKS and CDR2 is YYEKEE (reference sequence). Trimming removed 6 bases from V and 2 bases from J; junction bases left unmatched: 10. The CDR3 reads CASTPVGTANTEAFF. CDR3 coding DNA: TGTGCCAGCACCCCGGTTGGGACAGCAAACACTGAAGCTTTCTTT. Based on the CDR3 plus reference TRBV5-5 and TRBJ1-1, the full variable domain is DAGVTQSPTHLIKTRGQQVTLRCSPISGHKSVSWYQQVLGQGPQFIFQYYEKEERGRGNFPDRFSARQFPNYSSELNVNALLLGDSALYLCASTPVGTANTEAFFGQGTRLTVV.

This clonotype was recorded at least ten times. The chain recombines TRBV4-2 with TRBJ2-1, with 9 bases matching TRBD2. The V gene's germline CDR1 is LGHNA and CDR2 YNFKEQ. Trimming cost V 2 bases and J 2 bases; bases outside gene matches: 4. This CDR3 is 16 amino acids long. The CDR3 DNA sequence: TGTGCCAGCAGCCAATTAGCGGGGGAGACCTACAATGAGCAGTTCTTC. Protein: CASSQLAGETYNEQFF.

This clonotype was seen repeatedly, ten times or more. The rearrangement links TRBV20-1 to TRBJ1-1, with TRBD1 matching over 8 bases. Germline loops: CDR1 DFQATT, CDR2 SNEGSKA (reference sequence). The CDR3 is 16 residues long. The trim removed 5 bases at V and 4 bases at J, leaving 15 bases unmatched. The CDR3 loop reads CSAHSTDRGAGTEAFF. In DNA form, the CDR3 reads TGCAGTGCTCACTCCACCGACAGGGGTGCAGGCACTGAAGCTTTCTTT.

Remarks on this clonotype: This clone may be a read error of a much larger clone one base away. The chain combines TRBV29-1 with TRBJ1-2; 8 bases fit TRBD1. The CDR3 sequence is 15 residues long. From germline, CDR1 is SQVTM and CDR2 ANQGSEA. In nucleotides, the CDR3 is TGCAGCGTTGTAGGGACAGGAGTAGCTAACTATGCCTACACCTTC. Protein: CSVVGTGVANYAYTF.

This clonotype was recorded many times. The rearrangement uses TRBV20-1 and TRBJ2-7; 14 positions agree with TRBD2. This CDR3 comprises 15 residues. The ends lost 6 bases at V and 6 bases at J; junction bases unmatched: 10. The V gene's germline CDR1 is DFQATT and CDR2 SNEGSKA (reference sequence). The CDR3 is CSAYTGLAGGREQYF. DNA for the CDR3: TGCAGTGCCTACACCGGACTAGCGGGGGGTCGCGAGCAGTACTTC.

The gene calls are TRBV7-2 and TRBJ2-4; TRBD2 might be the D (5 bases). Germline V gene sequence: CDR1 SGHTA, CDR2 FQGNSA. V was pared by 5 bases and J by 3 bases, with 17 bases between. This CDR3 has 16 amino acids. This CDR3 reads CASSPLGLGSKNIQYF. CDR3 nucleotide sequence: TGTGCCAGCAGCCCCCTAGGACTTGGCAGCAAAAACATTCAGTACTTC.

This clonotype was observed at least ten times. V is TRBV28 and J is TRBJ2-7; D uncertain. This CDR3 is built from 13 residues. CDR1 is MDHEN and CDR2 is SYDVKM in the germline V gene. Between the trimmed V and J ends, which lost 6 bases and 3 bases, there was a span of 12 bases. The DNA for the CDR3 is TGTGCCAGCAGATCAAGCGTGGGCTACGAGCAGTACTTC. Protein product: CASRSSVGYEQYF.